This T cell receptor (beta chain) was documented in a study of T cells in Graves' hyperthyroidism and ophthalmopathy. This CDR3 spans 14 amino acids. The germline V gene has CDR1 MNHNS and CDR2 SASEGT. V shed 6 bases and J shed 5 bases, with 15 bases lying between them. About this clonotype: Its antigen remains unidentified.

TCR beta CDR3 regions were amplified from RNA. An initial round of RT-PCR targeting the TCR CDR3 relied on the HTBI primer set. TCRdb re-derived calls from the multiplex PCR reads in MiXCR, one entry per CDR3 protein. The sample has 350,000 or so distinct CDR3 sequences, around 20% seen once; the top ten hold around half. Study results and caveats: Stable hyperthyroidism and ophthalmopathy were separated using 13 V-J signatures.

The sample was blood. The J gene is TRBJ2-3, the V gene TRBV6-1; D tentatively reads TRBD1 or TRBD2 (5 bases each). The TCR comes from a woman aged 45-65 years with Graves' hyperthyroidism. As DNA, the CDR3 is TGTGCCAGCAGGGCCGAGAGGGGCTTAGATACGCAGTATTTT. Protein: CASRAERGLDTQYF.